The next 22 T cell receptor beta chains were all read from a single sample in a study of shared clonotypes between healthy human individuals (dated by TCRdb to about 2020). Libraries were made using the immunoSEQ multiplex PCR assay. TCRdb obtained this table from immuneACCESS and retained in-frame rearrangements with V and J assigned. These tables miss some clones; where compared with another copy, unresolved V genes account for less than half of the shortfall, and the remainder is unexplained. The sample table contains roughly 2.4 million clones; only one count was recorded for more than 90% of them. The ten largest account for roughly 0.13% of the sample. Sequencing input: naive CD4+ T cells sorted from blood. In light of the paper, this sample's cell subset or site label describes: CD45RA+ positively selected. Receptors originate from a man in his late teens or twenties in good health.

V usage is TRBV5-4 and J usage is TRBJ2-3; 9 bases are shared with TRBD2. The V gene end was trimmed by 0 bases and the J gene end by 4 bases; junction bases not matched to a gene: 12. The germline V gene has CDR1 SGHNT and CDR2 YYREEE (reference sequence). The CDR3 is 18 residues long. For the CDR3, the DNA is TGTGCCAGCAGCTTGGATATAGCGGGAGATCGGCCAGCAGATACGCAGTATTTT. It encodes CASSLDIAGDRPADTQYF.

On this clone: Other DNA sequences within the sample encode an identical CDR3. The V call is TRBV6-5, the J call TRBJ2-3, with D uncertain. V was clipped by 4 bases and J by 0 bases, with 2 bases between them. CDR3 length: 12 amino acids. The germline CDR1 and CDR2 sequences are MNHEY and SVGAGI. CDR3 coding DNA: TGTGCCAGCAGTTCAAGCACAGATACGCAGTATTTT. Protein sequence: CASSSSTDTQYF.

The chain links TRBV7-9 to TRBJ1-1; the match to TRBD1 covers 7 bases. The trim removed 5 bases at V and 2 bases at J, leaving 8 bases unmatched. The CDR3 contains 15 residues. Germline values: CDR1 SEHNR, CDR2 FQNEAQ (reference sequence). CDR3 DNA: TGTGCCAGCAGCACCCGACAGGGCGTCAACACTGAAGCTTTCTTT. It codes for CASSTRQGVNTEAFF.

The V call is TRBV12-2, the J call TRBJ2-1; TRBD2 is the table's D call, not checked against the DNA. TRBV12-2 is an annotated pseudogene. This CDR3 is 13 amino acids long. In DNA form, the CDR3 reads TGTGCAAGTCGTCTCCGGGGTTTAGATGAGCAGTTCTTC. As protein: CASRLRGLDEQFF.

The chain uses TRBV28 and TRBJ2-3; 7 bases are shared with TRBD2. Germline-derived CDR1 and CDR2 are MDHEN and SYDVKM. V trimming: 6 bases; J trimming: 1 base; junction bases outside the gene matches: 7. The CDR3 is 15 residues long. As DNA, the CDR3 is TGTGCCAGCAGGTTAACTAGCGTCCGCACAGATACGCAGTATTTT. Translation gives CASRLTSVRTDTQYF. The variable domain in full, completed from reference TRBV28 and TRBJ2-3, reads DVKVTQSSRYLVKRTGEKVFLECVQDMDHENMFWYRQDPGLGLRLIYFSYDVKMKEKGDIPEGYSVSREKKERFSLILESASTNQTSMYLCASRLTSVRTDTQYFGPGTRLTVL.

This chain uses TRBV18 with TRBJ1-1; D is undetermined. Trimming shortened V by 3 bases and J by 4 bases, and 12 bases separated the two germline ends. The CDR3 consists of 14 residues. Germline V gives CDR1 KGHSH, CDR2 LQKENI. In DNA, the CDR3 is TGTGCCAGCTCACCCGGTACCGTTGGCACTGAAGCTTTCTTT. Protein product: CASSPGTVGTEAFF. The full variable domain, its missing parts supplied by reference TRBV18 and TRBJ1-1, is NAGVMQNPRHLVRRRGQEARLRCSPMKGHSHVYWYRQLPEEGLKFMVYLQKENIIDESGMPKERFSAEFPKEGPSILRIQQVVRGDSAAYFCASSPGTVGTEAFFGQGTRLTVV.

This clone appeared a few times. The chain has TRBV6-4 and TRBJ1-5; D not certain. The length of the CDR3 is 13 residues. V gave up 4 bases and J gave up 2 bases, with 6 bases separating them. Germline V gene data show CDR1 as MRHNA and CDR2 as SNTAGT. CDR3 loop: CASSASGNQPQHF. The CDR3 coding sequence is TGTGCCAGCAGTGCCTCGGGCAATCAGCCCCAGCATTTT.

This clone has just one count. The chain combines TRBV28 with TRBJ1-1; D is uncertain. The CDR3 has 14 residues. V dropped 6 bases and J dropped 6 bases, with 17 bases sitting between them. Germline V lookup: CDR1 MDHEN, CDR2 SYDVKM. This chain's CDR3 is CASRLTRELAEAFF. CDR3 DNA: TGTGCCAGCAGGCTAACAAGGGAGCTCGCTGAAGCTTTCTTT.

The chain uses TRBV5-4 and TRBJ2-7; 8 positions agree with TRBD2. This CDR3 has 17 residues. CDR1 is SGHNT, CDR2 YYREEE, per germline (reference sequence). J gave up 7 bases and V 3 bases, and 18 bases lay outside the gene matches. In nucleotides, the CDR3 is TGTGCCAGCAGCTCTGCAGGACTAGCCCTGCGAGGTGGGGAGCAGTACTTC. This gives the protein CASSSAGLALRGGEQYF.

The genes are TRBV18 and TRBJ1-1; D is perhaps TRBD1 (6 bases). Germline assignment: CDR1 KGHSH and CDR2 LQKENI. V was cut by 3 bases and J by 8 bases, with 13 bases left in between. The CDR3 extends over 13 amino acids. The CDR3 loop reads CASSPLRGPEAFF. CDR3 nucleotide sequence: TGTGCCAGCTCACCGCTCAGGGGACCCGAAGCTTTCTTT.

The chain combines TRBV18 with TRBJ1-6, with unresolved D. CDR3 size: 16 residues. Trimming took 4 bases from V and 3 from J, leaving 13 bases between them. Germline V gene data show CDR1 as KGHSH and CDR2 as LQKENI. CDR3 sequence reads: CASSLKSVDYNSPLHF. The CDR3 DNA reads TGTGCCAGCTCACTAAAGTCCGTCGACTATAATTCACCCCTCCACTTT.

Notes on this clone: This same CDR3 is encoded by further DNA sequences in the sample. The chain couples TRBV9 to TRBJ1-3; D gene unclear. The CDR3 spans 12 residues. Per germline, CDR1 SGDLS and CDR2 YYNGEE. With 0 bases removed from V and 7 bases from J, the gap between germline ends came to 5 bases. CDR3 protein: CASSVDRNTIYF. As DNA, the CDR3 is TGTGCCAGCAGCGTAGACCGTAACACCATATATTTT.

The chain couples TRBV11-3 to TRBJ2-1; TRBD1 aligns across 8 bases. Germline V CDR1 and CDR2: SGHNT, YENEEA. V gave up 3 bases and J gave up 3 bases; unmatched junction bases: 7. This CDR3 region has 16 residues. The CDR3 sequence is CASSFRGQGSYNEQFF. In DNA form, the CDR3 reads TGTGCCAGCAGCTTCCGTGGACAGGGCAGCTACAATGAGCAGTTCTTC.

This clone was found once. The rearrangement joins TRBV2 to TRBJ1-2; D might be TRBD1 (6 bases). V was clipped by 7 bases and J by 6 bases, with 18 bases between them. CDR1 and CDR2 from the germline V gene are SNHLY and FYNNEI. The CDR3 has 14 residues. The CDR3 spells CASIAAQGYDGYTF. The CDR3 bases are TGTGCCAGCATTGCGGCACAGGGCTACGATGGCTACACCTTC.

V usage is TRBV4-3 and J usage is TRBJ1-6, with a tentative D call TRBD1 (6 bases). The germline gives CDR1 LGHNA, CDR2 YSLEER. The CDR3 runs 21 residues. V was trimmed by 3 bases and J by 0 bases, leaving 24 bases between them. CDR3 DNA sequence: TGCGCCAGCAGCCAGTTTTCCCCAGGGGCAGAACTCAGCTCCTATAATTCACCCCTCCACTTT. Encoded protein: CASSQFSPGAELSSYNSPLHF.

As to this clone: This same CDR3 is encoded by further DNA sequences in the sample. V gene TRBV7-9 combines with J gene TRBJ2-5, with D perhaps TRBD1 (5 bases). The CDR3 length is 13 residues. Looked up from germline, CDR1 is SEHNR and CDR2 is FQNEAQ (reference sequence). The V end was cut by 2 bases, the J end by 5 bases, with 9 bases between. The CDR3 region is CASSLQGVETQYF. CDR3 in DNA: TGTGCCAGCAGCTTACAAGGGGTCGAGACCCAGTACTTC.

A remark on this clone: The sample carries other DNA sequences with the same CDR3. The rearrangement links TRBV6-6 to TRBJ1-3; D perhaps matches TRBD1 (5 bases). This CDR3 contains 14 residues. V lost 2 bases to trimming and J lost 2 bases, with 7 bases between them. Germline values: CDR1 MNHNY, CDR2 SVGAGI (reference sequence). The DNA for the CDR3 is TGTGCCAGCAGTTACCAGGGAGCTGGAAACACCATATATTTT. Protein: CASSYQGAGNTIYF.

The chain employs TRBV2 and TRBJ1-5; 7 bases are shared with TRBD1. This CDR3 is 15 amino acids long. Unmatched junction bases numbered 5, after V lost 3 bases and J lost 3 bases. The germline V gene encodes CDR1 SNHLY and CDR2 FYNNEI. CDR3 bases: TGTGCCAGCAGTGACGACAGGGACCTCAATCAGCCCCAGCATTTT. It translates to CASSDDRDLNQPQHF.

Of note for this clone: The sample has other DNA sequences that encode this CDR3 too. V is TRBV30 and J is TRBJ2-6, with no clear D. Trimming pared 1 base from V and 2 bases from J, leaving 3 bases between. Germline V lookup: CDR1 GTSNPN, CDR2 SVGIG (reference sequence). The CDR3 is 13 residues long. DNA for the CDR3: TGTGCCTGGAGTGGTGCTGGGGCCAACGTCCTGACTTTC. This encodes CAWSGAGANVLTF.

This chain joins TRBV19 and TRBJ1-5, with a tentative D call TRBD1 (5 bases). V was shortened by 1 base and J by 0 bases, with 7 bases between the two germline ends. CDR1 and CDR2 (germline): LNHDA, SQIVND (reference sequence). This CDR3 has 15 residues. The CDR3 DNA reads TGTGCCAGTAGTATAGCGGGGGTTAGCAATCAGCCCCAGCATTTT. The encoded protein is CASSIAGVSNQPQHF.

About this clone: The sample has other DNA sequences that encode this CDR3 too. This chain uses TRBV6-6 with TRBJ1-2, with 7 positions matching TRBD1. Looked up from germline, CDR1 is MNHNY and CDR2 is SVGAGI (reference sequence). The CDR3 has 13 amino acids. V shed 5 bases, J shed 2 bases, and the junction held 2 bases outside the gene matches. The CDR3 sequence: CASSLQGNYGYTF. The CDR3 bases are TGTGCCAGCAGTCTACAGGGGAACTATGGCTACACCTTC.

The genes are TRBV5-1 and TRBJ1-5; no clear D. Germline V gene sequence: CDR1 SGHRS, CDR2 YFSETQ. V lost 5 bases and J lost 4, with 10 bases in between. The CDR3 runs to 13 residues. CDR3 amino acids: CASRASENQPQHF. For the CDR3, the DNA is TGCGCCAGCAGGGCCTCAGAAAATCAGCCCCAGCATTTT. Drawing the rest from reference TRBV5-1 and TRBJ1-5, the complete variable domain is KAGVTQTPRYLIKTRGQQVTLSCSPISGHRSVSWYQQTPGQGLQFLFEYFSETQRNKGNFPGRFSGRQFSNSRSEMNVSTLELGDSALYLCASRASENQPQHFGDGTRLSIL.